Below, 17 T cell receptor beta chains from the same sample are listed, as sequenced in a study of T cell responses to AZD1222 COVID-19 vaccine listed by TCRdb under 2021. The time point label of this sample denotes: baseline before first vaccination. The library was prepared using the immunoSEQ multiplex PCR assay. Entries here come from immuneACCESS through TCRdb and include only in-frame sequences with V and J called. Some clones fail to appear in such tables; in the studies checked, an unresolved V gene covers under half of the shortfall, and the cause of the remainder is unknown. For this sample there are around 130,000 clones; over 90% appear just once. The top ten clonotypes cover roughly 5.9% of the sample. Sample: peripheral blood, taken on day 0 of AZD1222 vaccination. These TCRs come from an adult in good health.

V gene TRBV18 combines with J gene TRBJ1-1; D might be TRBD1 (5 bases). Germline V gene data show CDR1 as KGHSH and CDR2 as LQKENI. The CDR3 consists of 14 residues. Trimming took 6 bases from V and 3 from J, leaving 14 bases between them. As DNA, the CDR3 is TGTGCCAGCTCTGAGGGCCAGGGTTACACTGAAGCTTTCTTT. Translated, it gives CASSEGQGYTEAFF.

The CDR3 is CASTAAEADLSYEQYF. The CDR3 nucleotides read TGTGCCAGCACCGCCGCCGAGGCGGACCTTTCCTACGAGCAGTACTTC. The chain has TRBV2 and TRBJ2-7, with unresolved D. The CDR3 has 16 amino acids. Trimming stripped 7 bases from V and 1 base from J, with 20 bases between. CDR1 is SNHLY, CDR2 FYNNEI, per germline.

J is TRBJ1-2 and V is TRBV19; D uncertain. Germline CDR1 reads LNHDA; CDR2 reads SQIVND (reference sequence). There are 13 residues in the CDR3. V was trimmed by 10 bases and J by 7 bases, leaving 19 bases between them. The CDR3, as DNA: TGTGCCACCGGATATTCCATATCTGCTGGCTACACCTTC. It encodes CATGYSISAGYTF. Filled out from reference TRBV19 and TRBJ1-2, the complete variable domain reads DGGITQSPKYLFRKEGQNVTLSCEQNLNHDAMYWYRQDPGQGLRLIYYSQIVNDFQKGDIAEGYSVSREKKESFPLTVTSAQKNPTAFYLCATGYSISAGYTFGSGTRLTVV.

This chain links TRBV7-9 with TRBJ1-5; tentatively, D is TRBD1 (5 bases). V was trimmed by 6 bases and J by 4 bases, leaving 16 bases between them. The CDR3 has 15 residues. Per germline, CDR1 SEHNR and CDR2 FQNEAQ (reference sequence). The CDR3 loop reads CASSRGLGLNQPQHF. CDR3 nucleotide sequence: TGTGCCAGCAGTCGGGGGTTAGGGCTAAATCAGCCCCAGCATTTT.

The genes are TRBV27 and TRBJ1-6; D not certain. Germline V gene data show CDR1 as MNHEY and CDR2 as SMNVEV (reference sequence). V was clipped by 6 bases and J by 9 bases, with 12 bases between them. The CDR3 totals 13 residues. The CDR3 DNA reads TGTGCCAGCAGCCCCACGTGGACTTCACCCCTCCACTTT. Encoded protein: CASSPTWTSPLHF.

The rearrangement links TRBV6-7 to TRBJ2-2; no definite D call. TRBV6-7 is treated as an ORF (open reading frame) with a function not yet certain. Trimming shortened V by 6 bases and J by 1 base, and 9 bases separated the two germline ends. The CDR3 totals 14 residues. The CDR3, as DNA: TGTGCCAGCAGCTCCGGGCGGAACACCGGGGAGCTGTTTTTT. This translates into CASSSGRNTGELFF.

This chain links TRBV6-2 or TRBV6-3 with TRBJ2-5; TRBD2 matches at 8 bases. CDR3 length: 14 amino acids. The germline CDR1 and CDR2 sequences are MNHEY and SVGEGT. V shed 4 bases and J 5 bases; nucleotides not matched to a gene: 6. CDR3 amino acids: CASSSAGVLETQYF. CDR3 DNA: TGTGCCAGCAGTTCAGCGGGAGTCTTGGAGACCCAGTACTTC.

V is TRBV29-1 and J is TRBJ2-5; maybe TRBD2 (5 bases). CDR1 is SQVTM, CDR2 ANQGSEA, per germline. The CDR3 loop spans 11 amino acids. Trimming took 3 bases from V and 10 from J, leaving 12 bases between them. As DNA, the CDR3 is TGCAGCGTTGATAGGGAGAGGTTCCAGTACTTC. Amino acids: CSVDRERFQYF.

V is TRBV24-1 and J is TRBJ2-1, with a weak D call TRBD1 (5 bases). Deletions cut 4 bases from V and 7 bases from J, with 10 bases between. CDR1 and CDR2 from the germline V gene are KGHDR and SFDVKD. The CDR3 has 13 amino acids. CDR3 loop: CATSESGKNEQFF. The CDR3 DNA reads TGTGCCACCAGTGAATCAGGGAAAAATGAGCAGTTCTTC.

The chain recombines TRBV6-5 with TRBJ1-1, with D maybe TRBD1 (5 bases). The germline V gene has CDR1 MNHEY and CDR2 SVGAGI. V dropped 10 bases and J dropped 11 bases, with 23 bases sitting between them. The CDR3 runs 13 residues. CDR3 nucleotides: TGTGCCACAACGAAAGTCGGGGCGTCGGAGGCTTTCTTT. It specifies CATTKVGASEAFF.

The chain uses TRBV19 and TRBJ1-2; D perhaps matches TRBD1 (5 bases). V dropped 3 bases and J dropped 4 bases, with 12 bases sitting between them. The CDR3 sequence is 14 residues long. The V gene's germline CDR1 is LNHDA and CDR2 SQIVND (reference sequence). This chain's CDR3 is CASSIGASSYGYTF. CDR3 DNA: TGTGCCAGTAGTATCGGGGCTTCCTCCTATGGCTACACCTTC.

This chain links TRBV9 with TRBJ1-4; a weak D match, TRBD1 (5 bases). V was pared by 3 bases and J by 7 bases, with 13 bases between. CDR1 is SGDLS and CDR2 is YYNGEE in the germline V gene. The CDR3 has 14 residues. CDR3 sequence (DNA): TGTGCCAGCAGCGATTGGGAGAGGGGTGAAAAACTGTTTTTT. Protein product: CASSDWERGEKLFF.

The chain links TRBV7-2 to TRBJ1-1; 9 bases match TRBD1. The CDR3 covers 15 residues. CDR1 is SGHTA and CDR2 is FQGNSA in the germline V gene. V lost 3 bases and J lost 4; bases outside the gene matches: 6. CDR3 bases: TGTGCCAGCAGCTTCCAAGAGACAGGGGGCACTGAAGCTTTCTTT. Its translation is CASSFQETGGTEAFF.

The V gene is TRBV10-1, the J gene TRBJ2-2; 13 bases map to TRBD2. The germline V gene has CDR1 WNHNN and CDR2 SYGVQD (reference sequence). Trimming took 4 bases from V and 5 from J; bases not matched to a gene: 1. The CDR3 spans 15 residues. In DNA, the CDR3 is TGCGCCAGCAGTGCGACTAGCGGGGGGACCGGGGAGCTGTTTTTT. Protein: CASSATSGGTGELFF.

For the CDR3, the DNA is TGTGCCAGCAGTTTGATAGCGGGAGGGCCATCCTACGAGCAGTACTTC. Translation: CASSLIAGGPSYEQYF. The genes are TRBV6-2 or TRBV6-3 and TRBJ2-7; 11 nucleotides agree with TRBD2. Germline CDR1 and CDR2: MNHEY and SVGEGT. The CDR3 has 16 residues. V trimming: 4 bases; J trimming: 1 base; junction bases outside the gene matches: 6.

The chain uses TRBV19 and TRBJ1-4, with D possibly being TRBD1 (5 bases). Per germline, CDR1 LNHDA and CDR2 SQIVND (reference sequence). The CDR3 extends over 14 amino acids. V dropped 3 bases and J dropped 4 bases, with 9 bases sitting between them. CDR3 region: CASSMRGDNEKLFF. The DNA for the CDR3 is TGTGCCAGTAGTATGCGGGGGGATAATGAAAAACTGTTTTTT.

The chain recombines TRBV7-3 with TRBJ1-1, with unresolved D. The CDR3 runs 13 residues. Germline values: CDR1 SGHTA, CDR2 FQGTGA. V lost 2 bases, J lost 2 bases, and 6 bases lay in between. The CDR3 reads CASSLQKNTEAFF. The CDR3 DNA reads TGTGCCAGCAGCTTACAAAAAAACACTGAAGCTTTCTTT.